This TCR beta chain was identified in a study of cytomegalovirus exposure and HLA in healthy donors. The study, taken as a whole, reports: Other equally common chains were less clonally expanded than HLA-associated TCR beta chains, a later analysis showed. A cluster of highly shared sequence variants was likely a sequencing artifact.

Germline V gene data show CDR1 as SGHTA and CDR2 as FQGNSA. Between the trimmed V and J ends, which lost 3 bases and 4 bases, there was a span of 12 bases. The CDR3 has 14 residues. Remarks on this clone: Antigen specificity is unknown.

PCR involved 60 Vbeta and 13 Jbeta primers. In the original analysis: Among the unique TCR beta chains that a later analysis counted, some 73 million in all, about 10 million were shared. The assay was immunoSEQ multiplex PCR, and TCRdb's table has in-frame clones only and misses some. V and J calls and clone size are as listed in that table; D and trimming were resolved from the DNA. Of 150,000 to 200,000 clones listed, roughly 81% were seen once; the top ten hold 2.5%. V gene TRBV7-2 combines with J gene TRBJ1-2; D is unclear. Sequenced input: PBMCs. The receptor was isolated from a man aged 30-40 years in good health and CMV-seropositive. The CDR3 sequence is CASSLAGEIYGYTF. CDR3 bases: TGTGCCAGCAGCTTGGCTGGTGAAATCTATGGCTACACCTTC.